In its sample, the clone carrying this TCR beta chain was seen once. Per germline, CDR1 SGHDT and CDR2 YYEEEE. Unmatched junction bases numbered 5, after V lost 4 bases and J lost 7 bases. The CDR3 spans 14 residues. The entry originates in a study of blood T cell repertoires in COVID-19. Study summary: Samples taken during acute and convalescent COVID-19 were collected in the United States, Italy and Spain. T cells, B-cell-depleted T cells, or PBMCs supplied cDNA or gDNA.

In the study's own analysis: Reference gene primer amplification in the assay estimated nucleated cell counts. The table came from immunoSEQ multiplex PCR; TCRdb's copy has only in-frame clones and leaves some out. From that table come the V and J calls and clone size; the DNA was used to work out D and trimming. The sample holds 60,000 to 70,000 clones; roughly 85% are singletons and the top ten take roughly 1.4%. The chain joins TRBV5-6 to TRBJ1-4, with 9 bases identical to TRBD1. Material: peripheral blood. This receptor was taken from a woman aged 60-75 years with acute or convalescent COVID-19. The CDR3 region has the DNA TGTGCCAGCAGCACGGGACAGGGAGGTGAAAAACTGTTTTTT. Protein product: CASSTGQGGEKLFF.